This T cell receptor (beta chain) was documented in a study of identical twins. Study outcomes and limitations: Out-of-frame alpha sequences shared between twins exhibited an excess of low generation probability.

Concerning this clonotype: The antigen is unknown.

Through template switching, a universal primer site was introduced, and the cDNA contained unique molecular identifiers. TCRdb fed the 5' RACE reads into MiXCR, producing one record per CDR3 protein. The table includes around 1.7 million distinct CDR3 sequences, around 33% detected once. With 4 bases removed from V and 5 bases from J, the gap between germline ends came to 15 bases. Germline CDR1 and CDR2: SGHRS and YFSETQ. The CDR3 has 14 residues. The clonotype comes from a newborn girl in good health. The gene calls are TRBV5-1 and TRBJ2-5; weak D call: TRBD1 (6 bases). Input material: cord blood. This CDR3 reads CASSGTNQGETQYF. The CDR3 nucleotides read TGCGCCAGCAGCGGAACTAACCAGGGGGAGACCCAGTACTTC.